What follows are 12 T cell receptor beta chains derived from one specimen sequenced in a study of cytomegalovirus exposure and HLA in healthy donors. PCR primers comprised 60 Vbeta and 13 Jbeta primers. The table came from immunoSEQ multiplex PCR; TCRdb's copy has only in-frame clones and leaves some out. This table has 150,000 to 200,000 clones, over 60% appearing once. Sequenced input: PBMCs. Receptors originate from a woman aged 40 to 55 in good health and CMV-seronegative.

The V gene is TRBV5-1, the J gene TRBJ2-3; TRBD1 matches at 8 bases. Germline V gene sequence: CDR1 SGHRS, CDR2 YFSETQ. The CDR3 covers 14 residues. Losses at the gene ends were 1 base for V and 7 bases for J; bases not matched to a gene: 5. DNA for the CDR3: TGCGCCAGCAGCTTGCCACAGGGGGATAATACGCAGTATTTT. This encodes CASSLPQGDNTQYF.

This clone came up a few times. The chain combines TRBV10-3 with TRBJ1-2; 9 positions agree with TRBD1. V shed 0 bases, J shed 4 bases, and the junction held 15 bases outside the gene matches. Germline CDR1 and CDR2: ENHRY and SYGVKD. There are 19 residues in the CDR3. CDR3 amino acids: CAISESRGQGNDPTYGYTF. Here the CDR3 DNA reads TGTGCCATCAGTGAGTCGAGGGGACAGGGTAATGATCCTACCTATGGCTACACCTTC.

As for this clone: The sample holds other DNA sequences that translate to the same CDR3. The chain uses TRBV18 and TRBJ2-7; 7 bases are shared with TRBD1. With 3 bases clipped from V and 4 bases from J, the junction kept 6 bases outside the gene matches. CDR1 is KGHSH and CDR2 is LQKENI in the germline V gene. CDR3 length: 14 amino acids. CDR3 in DNA: TGTGCCAGCTCACCGCGCCAGGGGGTTTACGAGCAGTACTTC. Encoded protein: CASSPRQGVYEQYF. Filled out from reference TRBV18 and TRBJ2-7, the complete variable domain reads NAGVMQNPRHLVRRRGQEARLRCSPMKGHSHVYWYRQLPEEGLKFMVYLQKENIIDESGMPKERFSAEFPKEGPSILRIQQVVRGDSAAYFCASSPRQGVYEQYFGPGTRLTVT.

This chain connects TRBV4-1 to TRBJ2-7, with D unresolved. The CDR3 runs 11 residues. V was cut by 0 bases and J by 9 bases, with 6 bases left in between. Germline V gene lookup returns CDR1 MGHRA and CDR2 YSYEKL. CDR3 protein: CASSQEHVQYF. DNA of the CDR3: TGCGCCAGCAGCCAAGAACACGTGCAGTACTTC.

The chain is built from TRBV28 and TRBJ2-7, with TRBD2 matching 12 bases. Germline V gives CDR1 MDHEN, CDR2 SYDVKM. The junction had 8 bases not matched to a gene; V was cut back by 7 bases and J by 7 bases. CDR3 length equals 14 residues. The CDR3: CASTRTSGVREQYF. CDR3 in DNA: TGTGCCAGCACTAGGACTAGCGGGGTGAGGGAGCAGTACTTC.

V and J are TRBV2 and TRBJ2-6; D gene ambiguous. Trimming shortened V by 8 bases and J by 3 bases, and 5 bases separated the two germline ends. This CDR3 is built from 12 residues. CDR1 SNHLY and CDR2 FYNNEI come from the germline V gene. The CDR3 coding sequence is TGTGCCAGCTACTTTGGGGCCAACGTCCTGACTTTC. Translating gives CASYFGANVLTF.

The J gene is TRBJ1-1, the V gene TRBV5-1, with 7 bases matching TRBD1. This CDR3 region has 14 residues. Germline CDR1 is SGHRS and CDR2 is YFSETQ. J was trimmed by 1 base and V by 6 bases; bases with no gene match: 6. CDR3 sequence: CASKVTGPNTEAFF. The CDR3 DNA is TGCGCCAGCAAGGTGACAGGGCCGAACACTGAAGCTTTCTTT.

The CDR3 sequence is CATTFGDSRQNEQFF. The DNA for the CDR3 is TGTGCCACTACCTTCGGGGACAGCAGGCAAAATGAGCAGTTCTTC. The gene calls are TRBV27 and TRBJ2-1; TRBD1 matches 7 bases. The CDR3 covers 15 residues. Germline lookup yields CDR1 MNHEY and CDR2 SMNVEV (reference sequence). The junction had 16 bases not matched to a gene; V was cut back by 10 bases and J by 7 bases.

The J gene is TRBJ1-5, the V gene TRBV6-1, with unresolved D. Trimming stripped 2 bases from V and 2 bases from J, with 10 bases between. Germline V gene sequence: CDR1 MNHNS, CDR2 SASEGT. The CDR3 is 15 amino acids. The CDR3 is CASSETGVGNQPQHF. The CDR3, as DNA: TGTGCCAGCAGTGAAACGGGAGTAGGCAATCAGCCCCAGCATTTT.

V and J are TRBV2 and TRBJ1-1; D possibly corresponds to TRBD1 (5 bases). Trimming stripped 3 bases from V and 4 bases from J, with 9 bases between. CDR1 is SNHLY and CDR2 is FYNNEI in the germline V gene. The CDR3 covers 13 residues. CDR3 nucleotide sequence: TGTGCCAGCAGTGAGGGGCATTTCACTGAAGCTTTCTTT. Protein product: CASSEGHFTEAFF.

V and J are TRBV11-2 and TRBJ2-1; the D is unclear. The CDR3 runs 14 residues. CDR1 and CDR2 from the germline V gene are SGHAT and FQNNGV. Trimming stripped 6 bases from V and 8 bases from J, with 17 bases between. CDR3 nucleotide sequence: TGTGCCAGCAGGCCCTTGCGCGGTCACCATGAGCAGTTCTTC. Protein sequence: CASRPLRGHHEQFF.

This clone was found a few times. The chain couples TRBV5-1 to TRBJ1-6; the match to TRBD1 covers 7 bases. The ends lost 4 bases at V and 7 bases at J; junction bases unmatched: 11. The CDR3 runs to 16 residues. Germline lookup yields CDR1 SGHRS and CDR2 YFSETQ. The CDR3 protein is CASSVTGFGGNSPLHF. CDR3 nucleotide sequence: TGCGCCAGCAGCGTGACAGGGTTCGGGGGAAATTCACCCCTCCACTTT.